This T cell receptor beta chain appears in the sequencing data of a study of shared clonotypes between healthy human individuals. Genomic DNA of each subset was evenly split across several immunoSEQ plates. Some 30,000 T cell genomes, or about 190 ng DNA, went into the sorted-subset replicate PCRs. Only in-frame clones appear in the TCRdb table, and some are missing; sequencing was by immunoSEQ multiplex PCR. The repertoire holds roughly 1,500,000 clones, with 95% to 99% as singletons. Broader study findings: Some clonotypes were shared by all four sorted-subset donors, while others were not shared. The non-shared ones had lower generation probabilities than the shared ones. Generally, estimated richness proved larger in naive subsets than it did in memory subsets.

A remark on this clone: Its antigen is as yet unknown. Other DNA sequences within the sample encode an identical CDR3.

Trimming pared 1 base from V and 1 base from J, leaving 8 bases between. Germline V gene sequence: CDR1 SGHVS, CDR2 FNYEAQ. CDR3 length: 14 amino acids. This chain connects TRBV7-6 to TRBJ2-7, with D perhaps matching TRBD1 (6 bases). Sequencing was carried out using naive CD4+ T cells sorted from blood. Subset defined: CD45RA+ positively selected. This TCR was recovered from a man aged 30 to 45 in good health. This chain's CDR3 is CASSLERGSYEQYF. In DNA form, the CDR3 reads TGTGCCAGCAGCTTAGAAAGGGGGTCCTACGAGCAGTACTTC.